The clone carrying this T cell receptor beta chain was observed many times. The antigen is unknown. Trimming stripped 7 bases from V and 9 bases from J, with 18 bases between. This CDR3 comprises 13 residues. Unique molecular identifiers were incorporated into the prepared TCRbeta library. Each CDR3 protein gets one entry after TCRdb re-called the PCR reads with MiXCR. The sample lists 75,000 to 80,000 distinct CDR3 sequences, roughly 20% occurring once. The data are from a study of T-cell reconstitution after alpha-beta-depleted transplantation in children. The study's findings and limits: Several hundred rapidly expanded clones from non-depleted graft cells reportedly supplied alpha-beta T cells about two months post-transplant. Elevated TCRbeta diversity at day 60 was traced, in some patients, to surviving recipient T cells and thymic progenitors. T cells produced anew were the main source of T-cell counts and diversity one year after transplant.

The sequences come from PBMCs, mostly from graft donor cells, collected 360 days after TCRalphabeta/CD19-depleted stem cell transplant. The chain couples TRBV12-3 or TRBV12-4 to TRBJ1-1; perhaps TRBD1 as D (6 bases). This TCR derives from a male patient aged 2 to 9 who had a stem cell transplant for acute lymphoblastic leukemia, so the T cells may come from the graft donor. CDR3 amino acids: CASNRLGTMKAFF. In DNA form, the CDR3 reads TGTGCCAGCAACCGGTTAGGGACAATGAAAGCTTTCTTT.